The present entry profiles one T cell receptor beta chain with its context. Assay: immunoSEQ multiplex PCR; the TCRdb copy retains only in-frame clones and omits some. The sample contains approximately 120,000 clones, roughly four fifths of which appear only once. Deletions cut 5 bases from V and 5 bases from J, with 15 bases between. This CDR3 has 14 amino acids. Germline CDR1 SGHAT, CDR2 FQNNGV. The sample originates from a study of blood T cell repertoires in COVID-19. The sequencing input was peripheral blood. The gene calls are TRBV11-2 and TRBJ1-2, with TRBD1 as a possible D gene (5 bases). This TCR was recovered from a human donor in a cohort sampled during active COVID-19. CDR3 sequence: CASSLGAGLYGYTF. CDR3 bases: TGTGCCAGCAGCCTAGGGGCAGGATTATATGGCTACACCTTC.